This is a list of T cell receptor beta chains from one sample in a study of pediatric ulcerative colitis. The assay was immunoSEQ multiplex PCR, and TCRdb's table has in-frame clones only and misses some. The sample has about 64,000 clones; around 85% are singletons. Sequencing was done on a sample of blood. These receptor sequences come from a boy aged 5-17 years with severe ulcerative colitis. Each CDR3 is given with its conserved first and last residue. D genes are given only for firm matches. Size tells how often a clone was seen (once, few, many) or the class of an expanded clone, and some rows leave it out.

j_call: TRBJ2-7
d_call: NA
v_call: TRBV6-5
clone_size: few
cdr3_nt: TGTGCCAGCAGTTACAACAGCTTCTACGAGCAGTACTTC
cdr3_aa: CASSYNSFYEQYF

j_call: TRBJ1-2
d_call: TRBD1
v_call: TRBV11-2
clone_size: NA
cdr3_nt: TGTGCCAGCAGCCAACAGGGGGGCGGCTACACCTTC
cdr3_aa: CASSQQGGGYTF

j_call: TRBJ1-5
d_call: NA
v_call: TRBV6-5
clone_size: few
cdr3_nt: TGTGCCAGCAGTTACTCTACAGCTCAGCCCCAGCATTTT
cdr3_aa: CASSYSTAQPQHF

j_call: TRBJ2-1
d_call: TRBD2
v_call: TRBV28
clone_size: NA
cdr3_nt: TGTGCCAGCAGTTTAGGGGGACTAGCCTTCAATGAGCAGTTCTTC
cdr3_aa: CASSLGGLAFNEQFF

j_call: TRBJ2-1
d_call: NA
v_call: TRBV9
clone_size: NA
cdr3_nt: TGTGCCAGCAGCGTAGACCACCAGGGGCAGTTCTTC
cdr3_aa: CASSVDHQGQFF

j_call: TRBJ1-4
d_call: NA
v_call: TRBV6-1
clone_size: NA
cdr3_nt: TGTGCCAGCAGTGAAGCCCCCCCCGCGGTAAAACTGTTTTTT
cdr3_aa: CASSEAPPAVKLFF

j_call: TRBJ1-4
d_call: NA
v_call: TRBV2
clone_size: NA
cdr3_nt: TGTGCCAGCAGTGAAGCCGGAGGCCTAAATGAAAAACTGTTTTTT
cdr3_aa: CASSEAGGLNEKLFF

j_call: TRBJ2-5
d_call: NA
v_call: TRBV29-1
clone_size: NA
cdr3_nt: TGCAGCGCTGAAACACTAGCACAAGAGACCCAGTACTTC
cdr3_aa: CSAETLAQETQYF

j_call: TRBJ2-1
d_call: TRBD2
v_call: TRBV9
clone_size: NA
cdr3_nt: TGTGCCAGCAGCGTAGACGGACTAGCGTACAATGAGCAGTTCTTC
cdr3_aa: CASSVDGLAYNEQFF

j_call: TRBJ2-2
d_call: NA
v_call: TRBV27
clone_size: NA
cdr3_nt: TGTGCCAGCAGTTTATCGATAACGGGGGCTGGGGAGCTGTTTTTT
cdr3_aa: CASSLSITGAGELFF

j_call: TRBJ1-3
d_call: NA
v_call: TRBV7-9
clone_size: once
cdr3_nt: TGTGCCAGCAGCTCTACAGGAAACACCATATATTTT
cdr3_aa: CASSSTGNTIYF

j_call: TRBJ1-1
d_call: NA
v_call: TRBV29-1
clone_size: NA
cdr3_nt: TGCAGCGTCGGCACTGAAGCTTTCTTT
cdr3_aa: CSVGTEAFF

j_call: TRBJ2-5
d_call: NA
v_call: TRBV11-2
clone_size: NA
cdr3_nt: TGTGCCAGCAGCCCCGACAGTTTGGGGACCCAGTACTTC
cdr3_aa: CASSPDSLGTQYF

j_call: TRBJ2-1
d_call: TRBD2
v_call: TRBV5-1
clone_size: NA
cdr3_nt: TGCGCCAGCAGCTTGGAGGGGAGGGCCTCGAATGAGCAGTTCTTC
cdr3_aa: CASSLEGRASNEQFF

j_call: TRBJ2-7
d_call: TRBD1
v_call: TRBV11-1
clone_size: NA
cdr3_nt: TGTGCCAGCAGCTTAGGACAGGGGAAAATCTCTTTCGCGGACGAGCAGTACTTC
cdr3_aa: CASSLGQGKISFADEQYF

j_call: TRBJ1-3
d_call: TRBD1
v_call: TRBV30
clone_size: NA
cdr3_nt: TGTGCCTGGAGTGGGCAGGGGGCAGGTGGAAACACCATATATTTT
cdr3_aa: CAWSGQGAGGNTIYF

j_call: TRBJ2-7
d_call: NA
v_call: TRBV10-3
clone_size: once
cdr3_nt: TGTGCCATCAGTGAGTTCACCTCCTACGAGCAGTACTTC
cdr3_aa: CAISEFTSYEQYF

j_call: TRBJ2-7
d_call: NA
v_call: TRBV4-3
clone_size: NA
cdr3_nt: TGCGCCAGCAGCCAAGATTTGGGGGTCTGGCAGTACTTC
cdr3_aa: CASSQDLGVWQYF

j_call: TRBJ2-5
d_call: NA
v_call: TRBV7-9
clone_size: NA
cdr3_nt: TGTGCCAGCAGCTTTTACCGGGACACCTTAGAAGAGACCCAGTACTTC
cdr3_aa: CASSFYRDTLEETQYF

j_call: TRBJ2-7
d_call: TRBD1
v_call: TRBV29-1
clone_size: NA
cdr3_nt: TGCAGCGTTGGGGGCGTCGGGACAGGGGAGTACGAGCAGTACTTC
cdr3_aa: CSVGGVGTGEYEQYF

j_call: TRBJ2-7
d_call: NA
v_call: TRBV5-1
clone_size: NA
cdr3_nt: TGCGCCAGCACCTTGGTAGGGCAGGGAGACGAGCAGTACTTC
cdr3_aa: CASTLVGQGDEQYF

j_call: TRBJ1-5
d_call: NA
v_call: TRBV13
clone_size: NA
cdr3_nt: TGTGCCAGCAGCTTCGGGGAAGGCCAGCCCCAGCATTTT
cdr3_aa: CASSFGEGQPQHF

j_call: TRBJ2-2
d_call: TRBD1
v_call: TRBV4-1
clone_size: NA
cdr3_nt: TGCGCCAGCAGCAATAACAGGGGGCGGGCCGGGGAGCTGTTTTTT
cdr3_aa: CASSNNRGRAGELFF

j_call: TRBJ1-2
d_call: NA
v_call: TRBV6-1
clone_size: once
cdr3_nt: TGTGCCAGCAGTGAGGGAGGGTACGGCTACACCTTC
cdr3_aa: CASSEGGYGYTF

j_call: TRBJ2-3
d_call: NA
v_call: TRBV7-8
clone_size: few
cdr3_nt: TGTGCCAGCAGCTTAATGGTGGCAGATACGCAGTATTTT
cdr3_aa: CASSLMVADTQYF

j_call: TRBJ2-1
d_call: TRBD1
v_call: TRBV6-6
clone_size: NA
cdr3_nt: TGTGCCAGCAGCCCGACAGGGGATGAGCAGTTCTTC
cdr3_aa: CASSPTGDEQFF

j_call: TRBJ2-3
d_call: NA
v_call: TRBV11-2
clone_size: NA
cdr3_nt: TGTGCCAGCAGCCCGACTCCGGACCGCACCAATACGCAGTATTTT
cdr3_aa: CASSPTPDRTNTQYF

j_call: TRBJ1-1
d_call: NA
v_call: TRBV19
clone_size: NA
cdr3_nt: TGTGCCAGTATAGGTGGAGAAGCTTTCTTT
cdr3_aa: CASIGGEAFF

j_call: TRBJ2-7
d_call: NA
v_call: TRBV7-9
clone_size: NA
cdr3_nt: TGTGCCAGCAGCCCGAGACTAGACGGGGAGCAGTACTTC
cdr3_aa: CASSPRLDGEQYF

j_call: TRBJ2-7
d_call: NA
v_call: TRBV29-1
clone_size: NA
cdr3_nt: TGCAGCGTTGATCGCGGAACGAGCTCCTACGAGCAGTACTTC
cdr3_aa: CSVDRGTSSYEQYF

j_call: TRBJ1-3
d_call: TRBD1
v_call: TRBV6-5
clone_size: NA
cdr3_nt: TGTGCCAGCAGCGTCGGGGCAGGGGGCGGAAACACCATATATTTT
cdr3_aa: CASSVGAGGGNTIYF

j_call: TRBJ1-2
d_call: NA
v_call: TRBV25-1
clone_size: NA
cdr3_nt: TGTGCCAGCAGTGGGCCGACAGCGGGTAACTATGGCTACACCTTC
cdr3_aa: CASSGPTAGNYGYTF

j_call: TRBJ2-7
d_call: NA
v_call: TRBV14
clone_size: NA
cdr3_nt: TGTGCCAGCAGCCCAAATGGGGCGGCTTTCTACGAGCAGTACTTC
cdr3_aa: CASSPNGAAFYEQYF

j_call: TRBJ2-7
d_call: NA
v_call: TRBV25-1
clone_size: NA
cdr3_nt: TGTGTCAGCAGTGAAGGCCAGTCCTACGAGCAGTACTTC
cdr3_aa: CVSSEGQSYEQYF

j_call: TRBJ1-1
d_call: NA
v_call: TRBV11-2
clone_size: NA
cdr3_nt: TGTGCCAGCAGCTTAGGCGAGGACATAGTGAACACTGAAGCTTTCTTT
cdr3_aa: CASSLGEDIVNTEAFF

j_call: TRBJ2-7
d_call: NA
v_call: TRBV6-5
clone_size: NA
cdr3_nt: TGTGCCAGCAGTTTCGGGGGCGCGGGCAACGAGCAGTACTTC
cdr3_aa: CASSFGGAGNEQYF

j_call: TRBJ1-2
d_call: TRBD1
v_call: TRBV6-5
clone_size: NA
cdr3_nt: TGTGCCAGCAGGGGGACAGGGATCGACTATGGCTACACCTTC
cdr3_aa: CASRGTGIDYGYTF

j_call: TRBJ1-1
d_call: NA
v_call: TRBV18
clone_size: NA
cdr3_nt: TGTGCCAGCTCACCTAACGGGGGCACTGAAGCTTTCTTT
cdr3_aa: CASSPNGGTEAFF

j_call: TRBJ1-2
d_call: TRBD1
v_call: TRBV6-5
clone_size: NA
cdr3_nt: TGTGCCAGCAGTTACCTAGACAGGGACGAGGATGGCTACACCTTC
cdr3_aa: CASSYLDRDEDGYTF

j_call: TRBJ2-7
d_call: NA
v_call: TRBV2
clone_size: NA
cdr3_nt: TGTGCCAGCAGTGGAAACAGTTACGAGCAGTACTTC
cdr3_aa: CASSGNSYEQYF

j_call: TRBJ2-2
d_call: TRBD1
v_call: TRBV19
clone_size: once
cdr3_nt: TGTGCCAGTAGTATTGTAGGGGACAGTGACCACCGGGAGCTGTTTTTT
cdr3_aa: CASSIVGDSDHRELFF

j_call: TRBJ2-5
d_call: TRBD1
v_call: TRBV18
clone_size: once
cdr3_nt: TGTGCCAGCTCACCCCGGGACAGAAAAGAGACCCAGTACTTC
cdr3_aa: CASSPRDRKETQYF

j_call: TRBJ2-1
d_call: NA
v_call: TRBV21-1
clone_size: once
cdr3_nt: TGTGCCAGCAGCAAATTTGGAGGGATCTACAATGAGCAGTTCTTC
cdr3_aa: CASSKFGGIYNEQFF

j_call: TRBJ2-7
d_call: NA
v_call: TRBV4-2
clone_size: once
cdr3_nt: TGTGCCAGCAGCCAAGCGATAGCCGACAGCTCCTACGAGCAGTACTTC
cdr3_aa: CASSQAIADSSYEQYF

j_call: TRBJ2-7
d_call: TRBD2
v_call: TRBV11-2
clone_size: NA
cdr3_nt: TGTGCCAGCAGCTTAGATTATGGGCGGGAGTCCCACGAGCAGTACTTC
cdr3_aa: CASSLDYGRESHEQYF

j_call: TRBJ2-5
d_call: TRBD2
v_call: TRBV6-5
clone_size: NA
cdr3_nt: TGTGCCAGCAGTTACTCAGGGACTAGTGGTGAGACCCAGTACTTC
cdr3_aa: CASSYSGTSGETQYF